This T cell receptor beta chain was captured in a study of molecular identifiers for immune sequencing clone quantification. Study-wide background: For replicates, RNA isolated from approximately 20,000 or 98,000 naive CD8 cells was divided into five portions, of which four were sequenced.

Generation of bulk TCR libraries relied on previously described methods and listed TCR primers. Each CDR3 protein gets one entry after TCRdb re-called the PCR reads with MiXCR. The sample lists about 640,000 distinct CDR3 sequences, 20% occurring once. This clonotype was detected many times. The sequence derives from a human donor in good health. Some libraries in this study had Jurkat cell RNA spiked in. The sequenced sample was naive CD8+ T cells from blood, with Jurkat cell RNA spiked in. Noted subset: FACS-sorted CD8+CD4-CCR7+CD45RA+ naive T cells.

The CDR3, as DNA: TGTGCCAGCAGGGCCCTCGGGGAGCCCTACGAGCAGTACTTC. Its protein product is CASRALGEPYEQYF. The chain combines TRBV2 with TRBJ2-7, with a weak D call TRBD2 (5 bases). The ends were cut back, 6 bases at V and 2 bases at J, with 14 bases in the middle. The CDR3 covers 14 residues. Germline V lookup: CDR1 SNHLY, CDR2 FYNNEI.